Described below is a single T cell receptor beta chain sequence and its context. The V and J ends lost 7 bases and 7 bases respectively, with 20 bases between them. This CDR3 contains 15 residues. The data were obtained in a study of blood T cell repertoires in COVID-19. In the study overall: COVID-19 samples from acute and convalescent phases originated in the United States, Italy and Spain. Sources were T cells, B-cell-depleted T cells, or PBMCs; the material itself was cDNA or gDNA.

Membership in each cohort depended on participant-reported clinical history. Original processing notes: Amplification of reference gene primers provided the estimated nucleated cell counts. Clones were read by immunoSEQ multiplex PCR, and TCRdb kept only the in-frame ones, dropping some. That table supplies the V and J calls and clone size; D and trimming were determined from the DNA. The table lists almost 85,000 clones, around 89% of them singletons, with under 1.5% in the top ten. The source of this sequence is a woman in her fifties or sixties with acute COVID-19. The sequencing input was PBMCs or T cells enriched from blood (not recorded which). The genes are TRBV23-1 and TRBJ2-1; no clear D gene. Being an ORF, TRBV23-1 has a function that is uncertain. CDR3 amino acids: CASNLTCPSRNEQFF. In DNA, the CDR3 is TGCGCCAGCAACCTTACTTGTCCCTCACGAAATGAGCAGTTCTTC.